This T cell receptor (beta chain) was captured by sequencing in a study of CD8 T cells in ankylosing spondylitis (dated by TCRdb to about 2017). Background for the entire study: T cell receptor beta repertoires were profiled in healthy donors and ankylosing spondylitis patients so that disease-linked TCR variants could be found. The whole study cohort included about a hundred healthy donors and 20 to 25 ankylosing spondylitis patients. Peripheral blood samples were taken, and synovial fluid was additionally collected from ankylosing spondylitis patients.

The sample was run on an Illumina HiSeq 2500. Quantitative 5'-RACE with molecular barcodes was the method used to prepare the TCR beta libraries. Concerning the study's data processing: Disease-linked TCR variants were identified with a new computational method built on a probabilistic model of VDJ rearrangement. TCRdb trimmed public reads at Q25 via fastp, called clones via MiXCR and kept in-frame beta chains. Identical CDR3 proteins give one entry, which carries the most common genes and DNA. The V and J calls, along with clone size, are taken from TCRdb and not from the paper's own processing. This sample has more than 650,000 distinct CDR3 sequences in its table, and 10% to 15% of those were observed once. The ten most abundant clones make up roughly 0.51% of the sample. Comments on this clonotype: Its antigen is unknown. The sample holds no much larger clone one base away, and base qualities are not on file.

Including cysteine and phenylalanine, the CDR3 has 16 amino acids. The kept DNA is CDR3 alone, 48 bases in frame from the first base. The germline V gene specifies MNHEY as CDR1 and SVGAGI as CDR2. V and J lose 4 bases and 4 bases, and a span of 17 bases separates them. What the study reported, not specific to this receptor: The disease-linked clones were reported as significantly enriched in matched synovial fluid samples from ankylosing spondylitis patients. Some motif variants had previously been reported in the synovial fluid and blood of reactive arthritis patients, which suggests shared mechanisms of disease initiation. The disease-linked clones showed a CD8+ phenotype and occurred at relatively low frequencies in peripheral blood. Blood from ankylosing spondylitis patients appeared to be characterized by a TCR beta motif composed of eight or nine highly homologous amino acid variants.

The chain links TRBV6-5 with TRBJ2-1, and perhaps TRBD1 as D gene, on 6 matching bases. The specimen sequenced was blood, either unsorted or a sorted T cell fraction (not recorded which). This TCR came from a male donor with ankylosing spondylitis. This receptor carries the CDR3 CASSFSRRDTYNEQFF. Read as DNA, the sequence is TGTGCCAGCAGTTTCTCCCGCCGGGACACTTACAATGAGCAGTTCTTC.